This T cell receptor (beta chain) derives from a study of blood T cells in healthy people across ages (dated by TCRdb to 2013 to 2016). Regarding the research as a whole: In model experiments, template switching captured about one uniquely barcoded TCR beta cDNA molecule for every two T cells. Using deep sequencing normalized with unique cDNA molecular identifiers, the study measured how TCR beta repertoire diversity changes with age. Four age groups were formed from the donors: young (average approximately 15 years), middle-aged (just under 40), aged (roughly 56) and long-lived (approximately 80). Donors of different ages were randomly distributed across sequencing lanes to avoid experimental bias. Using the same blood draw, the study looked at two additional independent replicas of 1 million unique cDNA reads for two donors, one aged 18 to 29 and the other aged 80 or older. Points the paper makes about the study in general: Compared with the aged group, more naive CD4+ T cells, fewer expanded clones and increased TCR diversity were shown by the long-lived group, suggesting age selection. As age increased, observed TCR beta diversity per million T cells dropped in a roughly linear way, and a significant reduction was already evident by age 40. Because profiling used bulk unsorted PBMCs, naive and antigen-experienced compartments could not be compared conclusively. Because donor CMV infection status was unknown, age-related changes in expanded clonotypes were potentially confounded. Estimates of total diversity from one million sequenced T cells were regarded as lower bounds and underestimates. There was a strong correlation between observed TCR beta diversity and the percentage of naive T cells measured by flow cytometry.

Donors were a few dozen systemically healthy Caucasian individuals from Russia aged roughly 6 to 95 years. Ten milliliters of peripheral blood were drawn from each donor into EDTA-treated Vacutainer tubes. Ficoll-Paque density-gradient centrifugation was used to isolate PBMCs, with at least 6.5 million obtained per sample. Total RNA, at least 6 micrograms per sample, was extracted from PBMCs with Trizol reagent. The percentages of naive CD45RAhigh/CD27high T cells were determined by flow cytometry on a PBMC aliquot from every donor. About this clonotype itself: There is no known antigen for this receptor. No per-base quality is available; no much larger clone lies one base away.

From V the trimming removes 0 bases and from J it removes 5 bases, while the gene matches leave 7 bases of the junction unaccounted for. Counted from cysteine to phenylalanine, this CDR3 has 18 amino acids. CDR3 DNA only is kept here, 54 bases in frame from base 1. CDR1 and CDR2 were assigned from the germline V gene as MGHRA and YSYEKL. The library was produced with 5' RACE. Reads for this sample came from an Illumina HiSeq 2500. A second PCR of 7 to 11 cycles was performed with a sample-barcoded 5' primer and a J-beta primer mix. A template-switch 5' adaptor carrying 12 random nucleotides introduced a unique molecular identifier onto each TCR beta cDNA molecule. At least 2.5 million CDR3-containing paired-end reads were obtained from each sample. The Mint cDNA synthesis kit, primed by a TRBC-specific oligonucleotide, was used to synthesize first-strand cDNA from all RNA. All cDNA was treated with uracil-DNA glycosylase and then went through a first 18-cycle PCR with the universal primers M1SS and BC2_uni_R. As for the authors' bioinformatics: Normalization of each sample was performed by random selection of 1 million high-quality reads, each carrying a distinct molecular identifier. Reads sharing molecular identifiers were discarded rather than binned into consensus sequences. MiTCR, with a Q25 quality threshold and the strictest error-elimination algorithm, was used for CDR3 identification, clonotype clustering and error correction. A nonparametric unseen species model using Euler transformation provided a lower-bound estimate of total TCR beta diversity. TCRdb cleaned the public reads at Q25 with fastp, built clones with MiXCR and kept in-frame beta chains. Entries are consolidated by CDR3 protein sequence, retaining the most common genes and DNA. These V and J calls derive from TCRdb rather than the authors' analysis. The table for this sample lists about 780,000 distinct CDR3 sequences; about 42% of them were counted only once. The ten largest account for less than 20% of the sample.

The chain is encoded by TRBV4-1 joined to TRBJ2-3, with 14 bases matching TRBD2. The receptor comes from a man of 80 years or more in good health. The sample comprised blood. The CDR3 protein sequence reads: CASSQEFGTSGGRDTQYF. The DNA reads TGCGCCAGCAGCCAAGAATTTGGGACTAGCGGGGGCCGAGATACGCAGTATTTT.